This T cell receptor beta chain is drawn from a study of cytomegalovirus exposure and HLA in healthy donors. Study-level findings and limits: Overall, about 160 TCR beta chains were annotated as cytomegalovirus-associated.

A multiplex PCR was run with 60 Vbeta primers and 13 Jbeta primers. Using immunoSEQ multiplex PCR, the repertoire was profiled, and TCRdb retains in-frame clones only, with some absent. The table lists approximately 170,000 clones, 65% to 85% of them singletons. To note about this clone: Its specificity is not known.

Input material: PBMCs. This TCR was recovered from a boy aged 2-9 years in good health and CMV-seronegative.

CDR3 loop: CASSLRLADSPLGTQYF. CDR3 nucleotide sequence: TGCGCCAGCAGCCTCCGTCTAGCGGACTCTCCGCTTGGTACGCAGTATTTT. The gene calls are TRBV4-1 and TRBJ2-3, with TRBD2 matching 7 bases. V was pared by 4 bases and J by 8 bases, with 18 bases of the junction left unmatched. CDR1 and CDR2 (germline): MGHRA, YSYEKL. This CDR3 has 17 residues.